The T cell receptor beta chain described here comes from a study of T-cell reconstitution after alpha-beta-depleted transplantation in children. Unique molecular identifiers were incorporated during preparation of the TCRbeta library. MiXCR, applied by TCRdb to the PCR reads, yields one record per CDR3 protein. Of approximately 500,000 distinct CDR3 sequences listed, roughly 27% were seen once; the top ten hold 35% to 40%. The V gene lost 0 bases and the J gene lost 4 bases, with 12 bases spanning the gap. Germline loops: CDR1 SGHNT, CDR2 YYREEE (reference sequence). The CDR3 contains 15 residues. This clonotype was observed at least ten times.

Sequences were derived from PBMCs, sampled before TCRalphabeta/CD19-depleted stem cell transplant. The gene calls are TRBV5-4 and TRBJ2-3; the D gene is possibly TRBD2 (6 bases). This TCR came from a boy under two years old with Wiskott-Aldrich syndrome, due to receive a stem cell transplant. The CDR3 loop reads CASSLGLDRADTQYF. In DNA form, the CDR3 reads TGTGCCAGCAGCTTGGGACTAGATCGGGCAGATACGCAGTATTTT.